These T cell receptor beta chains were read from a single sample in a study of a mutant IDH1 vaccine in newly diagnosed glioma. The method was immunoSEQ multiplex PCR; TCRdb's version includes in-frame clones alone and lacks a portion of them. This sample has 70,000 to 90,000 clones, with approximately 85% found just once. These receptors have no identified antigens. Specimen: PBMCs, collected from a glioma patient whose treatment included an IDH1 peptide vaccine. The receptors come from a man between 25 and 39 years old with glioma. Some clones in this sample may be carry-over from other donors' samples. Both conserved end residues are part of each CDR3. The order of the fields is clone size, V gene, J gene, D gene, CDR3 protein, CDR3 DNA. D genes are given only for firm matches. Size tells how often a clone was seen (once, few, many) or the class of an expanded clone, and some rows leave it out.

.,TRBV9,TRBJ1-4,TRBD1,CASSAGLIAGGGLFF,TGTGCCAGCAGCGCAGGACTCATTGCAGGGGGCGGACTGTTTTTT
.,TRBV28,TRBJ1-5,.,CASYSPTEGSQPQHF,TGTGCCAGCTACTCTCCGACCGAGGGCAGTCAGCCCCAGCATTTT
.,TRBV14,TRBJ2-5,.,CASSQERTTQYF,TGTGCCAGCAGCCAAGAAAGGACAACCCAGTACTTC
.,TRBV28,TRBJ1-1,.,CASSDRRETEAFF,TGTGCCAGCAGTGACAGGCGGGAGACTGAAGCTTTCTTT
.,TRBV18,TRBJ2-5,.,CASQGQPAGETQYF,TGTGCCAGCCAGGGACAACCGGCGGGGGAGACCCAGTACTTC
.,TRBV19,TRBJ1-1,.,CASSPVGGTEAFF,TGTGCCAGTAGCCCCGTGGGGGGGACTGAAGCTTTCTTT
.,TRBV11-2,TRBJ2-1,.,CASSLLTSHNEQFF,TGTGCCAGCAGCTTGTTGACTAGTCACAATGAGCAGTTCTTC
once,TRBV18,TRBJ2-7,.,CASSPRKDFYEQYF,TGTGCCAGCTCACCACGAAAGGATTTCTACGAGCAGTACTTC
.,TRBV10-3,TRBJ2-7,.,CAISADSQAYEQYF,TGTGCCATCAGCGCAGACTCCCAGGCCTACGAGCAGTACTTC
few,TRBV29-1,TRBJ1-1,.,CSVDDRPNTEAFF,TGCAGCGTTGACGACAGGCCTAACACTGAAGCTTTCTTT
.,TRBV21-1,TRBJ1-2,.,CASSPRGGQEHGYTF,TGTGCCAGCAGTCCCCGGGGTGGTCAGGAGCATGGCTACACCTTC
.,TRBV11-2,TRBJ1-5,.,CASSLGRGYGNQPQHF,TGTGCCAGCAGCTTAGGGCGGGGGTACGGCAATCAGCCCCAGCATTTT
.,TRBV10-1,TRBJ2-3,.,CASSVGTDTQYF,TGCGCCAGCAGTGTAGGCACAGATACGCAGTATTTT
.,TRBV30,TRBJ1-2,.,CAWSGAGRADSLYGYTF,TGTGCCTGGTCGGGGGCCGGCCGGGCCGATTCTCTCTATGGCTACACCTTC
.,TRBV6-5,TRBJ1-1,.,CASSYYGAEMEAFF,TGTGCCAGCAGTTACTACGGGGCCGAGATGGAAGCTTTCTTT
.,TRBV19,TRBJ1-5,TRBD1,CASSTGGRRQPQHF,TGTGCCAGTAGCACAGGGGGAAGGCGTCAGCCCCAGCATTTT
.,TRBV7-9,TRBJ2-7,.,CASSSSSASSYEQYF,TGTGCCAGCAGCTCGAGTAGCGCCTCCTCCTACGAGCAGTACTTC
.,TRBV4-1,TRBJ1-4,.,CASSQAVVGGGYEKLFF,TGCGCCAGCAGCCAAGCGGTCGTCGGGGGAGGGTATGAAAAACTGTTTTTT
.,TRBV28,TRBJ2-5,TRBD2,CASSLQSGLGGETQYF,TGTGCCAGCAGTTTACAATCTGGGTTGGGGGGGGAGACCCAGTACTTC
.,TRBV10-1,TRBJ2-1,TRBD2,CASSEGLAGHNEQFF,TGCGCCAGCAGTGAGGGACTAGCGGGCCACAATGAGCAGTTCTTC
.,TRBV6-6,TRBJ2-7,TRBD1,CASSYSSGTGVYEQYF,TGTGCCAGCAGTTACTCGAGCGGGACAGGGGTCTACGAGCAGTACTTC
.,TRBV19,TRBJ2-1,TRBD2,CASSVSGSNYNEQFF,TGTGCCAGTAGTGTTAGCGGGAGTAACTACAATGAGCAGTTCTTC
.,TRBV5-5,TRBJ2-5,.,CASSLGNTGGTQYF,TGTGCCAGCAGCTTGGGTAACACCGGTGGGACCCAGTACTTC
.,TRBV7-7,TRBJ2-5,TRBD2,CASSTGLAQETQYF,TGTGCCAGCAGCACCGGACTAGCCCAAGAGACCCAGTACTTC
.,TRBV5-8,TRBJ2-5,.,CASSLDQGEQETQYF,TGTGCCAGCAGCTTGGATCAGGGCGAGCAAGAGACCCAGTACTTC
.,TRBV7-6,TRBJ2-3,.,CASSLGGLVTPSTDTQYF,TGTGCCAGCAGCCTAGGTGGGTTGGTGACTCCTAGCACAGATACGCAGTATTTT
.,TRBV5-1,TRBJ2-7,TRBD1,CASSSGQGSSYEQYF,TGCGCCAGCAGCTCCGGACAGGGAAGCTCCTACGAGCAGTACTTC
.,TRBV7-9,TRBJ2-7,.,CASSPGTRAYEQYF,TGTGCCAGCAGCCCCGGGACAAGAGCCTACGAGCAGTACTTC
once,TRBV5-1,TRBJ1-1,TRBD1,CASSSQGGLTEAFF,TGCGCCAGCAGCTCACAGGGGGGGTTGACTGAAGCTTTCTTT
.,TRBV19,TRBJ2-3,.,CASRIGASTDTQYF,TGTGCCAGTAGGATAGGGGCTAGCACAGATACGCAGTATTTT
.,TRBV28,TRBJ1-4,TRBD1,CASSHRGLGEKLFF,TGTGCCAGCAGCCACAGGGGGCTCGGGGAAAAACTGTTTTTT
.,TRBV20-1,TRBJ1-2,.,CSAPLQGGYTF,TGCAGTGCGCCTCTTCAGGGGGGCTACACCTTC
once,TRBV28,TRBJ2-7,.,CASSLYLGTHEQYF,TGTGCCAGCAGTTTATATCTGGGGACCCACGAGCAGTACTTC